Detailed here is one TCR beta chain. Profiled with immunoSEQ multiplex PCR; TCRdb holds only in-frame clones, not every one. The sample holds approximately 22,000 clones, 65% to 80% seen once. V gave up 5 bases and J gave up 3 bases, with 4 bases separating them. The CDR3 is 12 amino acids. Germline loops: CDR1 MNHNY, CDR2 SVGAGI (reference sequence). This entry comes from a study of blood T cell repertoires in COVID-19. The wider study: Samples representing acute and convalescent COVID-19 were sourced from the United States, Italy and Spain. The analysed material was cDNA or gDNA that came from T cells, B-cell-depleted T cells, or PBMCs.

This sequence was found in a human donor in a cohort sampled during active or convalescent COVID-19. The chain links TRBV6-6 to TRBJ2-2, with D uncertain. Sequencing input: peripheral blood. CDR3: CASSPHTGELFF. For the CDR3, the DNA is TGTGCCAGCAGTCCTCACACCGGGGAGCTGTTTTTT.